This section outlines one T cell receptor beta chain sequence together with its context. The data are from a study of blood T cell repertoires in COVID-19. Overall study: Samples representing acute and convalescent COVID-19 were sourced from the United States, Italy and Spain.

Germline CDR1 is GTSNPN and CDR2 is SVGIG (reference sequence). The ends were cut back, 2 bases at V and 4 bases at J, with 11 bases in the middle. This CDR3 comprises 13 residues. Method: immunoSEQ multiplex PCR; TCRdb's copy keeps in-frame clones and lacks some. The sample lists approximately 480,000 clones, roughly 90% seen once, with roughly 0.72% in the top ten. The chain couples TRBV30 to TRBJ2-5, with D perhaps matching TRBD1 (6 bases). Sequencing used PBMCs or T cells enriched from blood (not recorded which). The clonotype was recovered from a woman between 18 and 29 years old who had recovered from COVID-19. CDR3 nucleotide sequence: TGTGCCTGGAGTAGGGGGTTCGGAGAGACCCAGTACTTC. This encodes CAWSRGFGETQYF.